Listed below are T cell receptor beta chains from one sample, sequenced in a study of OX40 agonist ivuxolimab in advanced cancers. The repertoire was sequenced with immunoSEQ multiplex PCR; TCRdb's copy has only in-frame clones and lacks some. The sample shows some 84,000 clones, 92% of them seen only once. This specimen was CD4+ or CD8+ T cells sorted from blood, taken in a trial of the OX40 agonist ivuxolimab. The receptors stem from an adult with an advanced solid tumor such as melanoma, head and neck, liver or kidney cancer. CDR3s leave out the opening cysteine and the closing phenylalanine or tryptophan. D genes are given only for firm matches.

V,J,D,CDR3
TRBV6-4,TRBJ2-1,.,ASNPGGAENEQF
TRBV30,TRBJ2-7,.,AWSSGPGLDYEQY
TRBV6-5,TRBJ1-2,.,ASSYSQDYGYT
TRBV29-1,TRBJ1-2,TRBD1,SAIEETGNYGYT
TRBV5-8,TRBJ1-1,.,ASSFRETLSNTEAF
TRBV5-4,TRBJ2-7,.,ASSWSDGSYEQY
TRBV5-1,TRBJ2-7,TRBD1,ASSFGQGVYEQY
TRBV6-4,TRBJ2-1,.,ASSEDSSYNEQF
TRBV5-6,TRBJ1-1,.,ASSRAGNTEAF
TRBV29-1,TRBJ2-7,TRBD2,SVAWAGGFYEQY
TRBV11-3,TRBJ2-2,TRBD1,ASSLDPGTENTGELF
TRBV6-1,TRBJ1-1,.,ASSEYKGSTEAF
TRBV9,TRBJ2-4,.,ASSSTARNIQY
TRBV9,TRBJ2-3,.,ASNRDSSTDTQY
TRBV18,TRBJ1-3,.,ASSPQSLRGLGNTIY
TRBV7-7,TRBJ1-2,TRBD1,ASSSGQGFGGYT
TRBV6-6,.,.,ASSNGLAYEQY
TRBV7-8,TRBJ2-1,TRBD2,ASSLGVAGGMNEQF
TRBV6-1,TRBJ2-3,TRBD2,ASSPGGIGTDTQY
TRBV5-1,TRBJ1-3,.,ASSMTAGNTIY
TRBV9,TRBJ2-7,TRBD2,ASSESGGLTYEQY
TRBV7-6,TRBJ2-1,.,ASSLGVGNNNEQF
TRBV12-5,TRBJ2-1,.,ASGLGTGFPYNEQF